This T cell receptor beta chain was documented in a study of T-cell reconstitution after alpha-beta-depleted transplantation in children. V lost 0 bases to trimming and J lost 0 bases, with 15 bases between them. CDR1 and CDR2 (germline): LGHDT, YNNKEL (reference sequence). The CDR3 runs to 19 residues. It was with unique molecular identifiers that the TCRbeta library was prepared. From the PCR reads, TCRdb called clonotypes with MiXCR, one entry per CDR3 protein. The table shows 230,000 or so distinct CDR3 sequences, with 12% occurring only once. A few counts support this clonotype. The chain recombines TRBV3-1 with TRBJ2-6; tentatively, D is TRBD2 (5 bases). Here the sequenced sample was PBMCs from the stem cell graft donor, taken from the stem cell graft. The sequence was collected from a human donor who donated a stem cell graft to a child with acute lymphoblastic leukemia. CDR3 loop: CASSQDLRALSSGANVLTF. The CDR3 DNA is TGTGCCAGCAGCCAAGATTTGAGGGCCCTAAGCTCTGGGGCCAACGTCCTGACTTTC.